The 24 T cell receptor beta chains below were found in one sample sequenced in a study of shared clonotypes between healthy human individuals. Sequencing was performed with immunoSEQ multiplex PCR; in TCRdb, only in-frame clones are kept and a portion is missing. The table has 2 million to 2.5 million clones, approximately 96% seen once; the top ten hold roughly 0.13%. Sequenced input: naive CD4+ T cells sorted from blood. Sample subset: CD45RA+ positively selected. All receptors derive from a man aged 18 to 35 in good health.

This clone was picked up one time. The rearrangement links TRBV9 to TRBJ2-3, with 7 bases lining up with TRBD2. Germline V CDR1 and CDR2: SGDLS, YYNGEE. After removal of 4 bases from V and 3 bases from J, the junction contained 5 bases not matched to a gene. The CDR3 is 14 amino acids. Written as DNA, the CDR3 is TGTGCCAGCAGCAACGGACTAGTTACAGATACGCAGTATTTT. It yields the protein CASSNGLVTDTQYF. Full variable domain (remainder filled in from reference TRBV9 and TRBJ2-3): DSGVTQTPKHLITATGQRVTLRCSPRSGDLSVYWYQQSLDQGLQFLIQYYNGEERAKGNILERFSAQQFPDLHSELNLSSLELGDSALYFCASSNGLVTDTQYFGPGTRLTVL.

Regarding this clone: The sample carries other DNA sequences with the same CDR3. V gene TRBV5-6 combines with J gene TRBJ1-1; D is possibly TRBD1 (5 bases). CDR3 length: 14 amino acids. Deletions cut 0 bases from V and 0 bases from J, with 6 bases between. In germline, CDR1 is SGHDT, CDR2 YYEEEE. The DNA of the CDR3 is TGTGCCAGCAGCTTGGTGGGGGTGAACACTGAAGCTTTCTTT. Its protein is CASSLVGVNTEAFF. Looking up the rest from reference TRBV5-6 and TRBJ1-1 gives the full variable domain: DAGVTQSPTHLIKTRGQQVTLRCSPKSGHDTVSWYQQALGQGPQFIFQYYEEEERQRGNFPDRFSGHQFPNYSSELNVNALLLGDSALYLCASSLVGVNTEAFFGQGTRLTVV.

The CDR3 loop reads CASTRQGPSYEQYF. The CDR3 nucleotides are TGTGCCAGCACCAGACAGGGGCCTTCCTACGAGCAGTACTTC. This chain joins TRBV6-5 and TRBJ2-7; TRBD1 agrees at 8 bases. Germline V lookup: CDR1 MNHEY, CDR2 SVGAGI. The CDR3 has 14 amino acids. V lost 7 bases, J lost 1 base, and 6 bases stayed unmatched.

Notes on this clone: At the DNA level, this CDR3 is encoded by other sequences in the same sample as well. The chain employs TRBV6-5 and TRBJ2-7; 12 bases match TRBD1. Looked up from germline, CDR1 is MNHEY and CDR2 is SVGAGI. The ends lost 5 bases at V and 4 bases at J; junction bases unmatched: 6. The CDR3 has 15 amino acids. Here the CDR3 reads CASSTRDRGLYEQYF. DNA of the CDR3: TGTGCCAGCAGTACGAGGGACAGGGGGCTTTACGAGCAGTACTTC.

V gene TRBV14 combines with J gene TRBJ1-2; the D gene is possibly TRBD1 (6 bases). From germline, CDR1 is SGHDN and CDR2 FVKESK. The CDR3 loop spans 16 amino acids. V was clipped by 5 bases and J by 6 bases, with 22 bases between them. The CDR3 region is CASSSDLRGLNDGYTF. The CDR3 DNA reads as TGTGCCAGCAGCTCTGATCTTCGGGGGCTAAATGATGGCTACACCTTC.

The chain joins TRBV10-3 to TRBJ2-5, with D perhaps matching TRBD2 (5 bases). The germline CDR1 and CDR2 sequences are ENHRY and SYGVKD. The CDR3 spans 13 residues. V dropped 5 bases and J dropped 3 bases, with 10 bases sitting between them. The CDR3 protein is CAISPRTEETQYF. DNA for the CDR3: TGTGCCATCAGTCCCCGGACTGAAGAGACCCAGTACTTC.

The rearrangement links TRBV4-1 to TRBJ2-7, with TRBD1 as a possible D gene (5 bases). The V and J ends lost 0 bases and 4 bases respectively, with 13 bases between them. This CDR3 has 15 amino acids. Germline lookup yields CDR1 MGHRA and CDR2 YSYEKL. The CDR3 loop is CASSQDTQGLYEQYF. In DNA, the CDR3 is TGCGCCAGCAGCCAAGATACCCAGGGCCTTTACGAGCAGTACTTC.

J is TRBJ1-1 and V is TRBV19; no clear D. The CDR3 is 14 residues long. Germline CDR1 reads LNHDA; CDR2 reads SQIVND (reference sequence). V lost 4 bases, J lost 1 base, and 10 bases lay in between. The DNA for the CDR3 is TGTGCCAGTAGTAGCCGGACGTCGAACACTGAAGCTTTCTTT. Translated: CASSSRTSNTEAFF.

The rearrangement uses TRBV28 and TRBJ1-5, with a weak D call TRBD1 (5 bases). The CDR3 covers 14 residues. The V end was cut by 2 bases, the J end by 7 bases, with 12 bases between. Germline CDR1 is MDHEN and CDR2 is SYDVKM. CDR3 DNA: TGTGCCAGCAGTTTACAGGGCCGTGGGCAGCCCCAGCATTTT. It is translated as CASSLQGRGQPQHF.

The genes are TRBV2 and TRBJ1-5, with D possibly matching TRBD1 (6 bases). The germline V gene has CDR1 SNHLY and CDR2 FYNNEI. V lost 6 bases and J 0 bases, leaving 12 bases between the germline ends. This CDR3 contains 15 residues. CDR3 protein: CASRAGTPSNQPQHF. The CDR3 coding sequence is TGTGCCAGCAGGGCCGGGACACCTAGCAATCAGCCCCAGCATTTT.

The chain couples TRBV27 to TRBJ2-2, with 8 bases identical to TRBD2. The germline V gene encodes CDR1 MNHEY and CDR2 SMNVEV (reference sequence). CDR3 length equals 13 residues. After removal of 7 bases from V and 5 bases from J, the junction contained 3 bases not matched to a gene. For the CDR3, the DNA is TGTGCCAGCAACTCGGGGGGGACCGGGGAGCTGTTTTTT. Translating gives CASNSGGTGELFF.

The gene calls are TRBV5-1 and TRBJ2-7; D possibly corresponds to TRBD1 (5 bases). Trimming pared 5 bases from V and 2 bases from J, leaving 17 bases between. The CDR3 sequence is 15 residues long. Germline assignment: CDR1 SGHRS and CDR2 YFSETQ. CDR3 sequence (DNA): TGCGCCAGCAGTCAATGGACATCGGCAGCCTACGAGCAGTACTTC. It translates to CASSQWTSAAYEQYF.

The chain uses TRBV7-3 and TRBJ2-2; maybe TRBD1 (6 bases). Trimming pared 5 bases from V and 6 bases from J, leaving 13 bases between. The CDR3 sequence is 14 residues long. Germline assignment: CDR1 SGHTA and CDR2 FQGTGA. CDR3 sequence: CASSQTRQAGELFF. CDR3 in DNA: TGTGCCAGCAGCCAAACCAGACAGGCCGGGGAGCTGTTTTTT.

The chain combines TRBV10-2 with TRBJ2-3, with 11 nucleotides matching TRBD2. The CDR3 sequence is 17 residues long. Germline V gene lookup returns CDR1 WSHSY and CDR2 SAAADI. With V trimmed by 11 bases and J by 2 bases, 15 bases remained unmatched. CDR3 loop: CARHLTSGKTSTDTQYF. CDR3 nucleotides: TGCGCCCGGCACTTGACTAGCGGGAAAACTTCCACAGATACGCAGTATTTT.

The chain links TRBV5-6 to TRBJ1-5; TRBD1 agrees at 7 bases. This CDR3 contains 15 residues. After removal of 5 bases from V and 6 bases from J, the junction contained 11 bases not matched to a gene. Germline V CDR1 and CDR2: SGHDT, YYEEEE. CDR3 coding DNA: TGTGCCAGCAGTTACAGGGGCATCACCCGTCAGCCCCAGCATTTT. It translates to CASSYRGITRQPQHF.

This rearrangement joins TRBV5-1 to TRBJ2-2; 9 bases line up with TRBD1. From germline, CDR1 is SGHRS and CDR2 YFSETQ. The CDR3 consists of 16 residues. The ends lost 0 bases at V and 6 bases at J; junction bases unmatched: 6. CDR3 sequence: CASSLARTGVAGELFF. The CDR3 nucleotides read TGCGCCAGCAGCTTGGCCCGGACAGGGGTCGCCGGGGAGCTGTTTTTT.

This chain joins TRBV6-6 and TRBJ1-1; a weak D match, TRBD1 (5 bases). The CDR3 spans 15 residues. V lost 5 bases, J lost 7 bases, and 20 bases lay in between. Germline V gene lookup returns CDR1 MNHNY and CDR2 SVGAGI (reference sequence). CDR3 loop: CASSPGTDRAGEAFF. For the CDR3, the DNA is TGTGCCAGCAGTCCCGGGACGGACCGGGCGGGTGAAGCTTTCTTT.

V usage is TRBV4-3 and J usage is TRBJ1-2; no clear D. Trimming removed 0 bases at V and 14 bases at J, with 16 bases between. Germline V lookup: CDR1 LGHNA, CDR2 YSLEER. CDR3 length equals 13 residues. CDR3 coding DNA: TGCGCCAGCAGCCAAGATATGGCAGAGGCAGTAACCTTC. Amino acid sequence: CASSQDMAEAVTF.

This clone appeared a single time. The rearrangement uses TRBV27 and TRBJ2-1; 7 bases are shared with TRBD2. The CDR3 runs to 14 residues. Germline trimming cut 3 bases from V and 10 bases from J; bases unmatched to any gene: 9. Looked up from germline, CDR1 is MNHEY and CDR2 is SMNVEV (reference sequence). Here the CDR3 DNA reads TGTGCCAGCAGTTTGACAAACGGGGGGTGGGAGCAGTTCTTC. Its translation is CASSLTNGGWEQFF.

This sequence joins TRBV7-2 and TRBJ2-3; D may correspond to TRBD1 or TRBD2 (7 bases each). In germline, CDR1 is SGHTA, CDR2 FQGNSA. The length of the CDR3 is 16 residues. V lost 1 base to trimming and J lost 3 bases, with 14 bases between them. Here the CDR3 reads CASSLEPRGGTDTQYF. The CDR3 nucleotides read TGTGCCAGCAGCTTAGAACCCAGGGGGGGGACAGATACGCAGTATTTT.

In regard to this clone: The junction departs from germline at one end; a sequencing error may be responsible. This chain connects TRBV7-7 to TRBJ2-5; the match to TRBD1 covers 8 bases. CDR1 and CDR2 from the germline V gene are SSHAT and FNYEAQ (reference sequence). CDR3 size: 15 residues. CDR3 nucleotide sequence: TGTGCTAGCAGCTTAGTAGGGGACAGGCAAGAGACCCAGTACTTC. It codes for CASSLVGDRQETQYF.

This chain uses TRBV20-1 with TRBJ1-2, with D maybe TRBD1 (6 bases). The CDR3 spans 11 residues. Germline CDR1 DFQATT, CDR2 SNEGSKA (reference sequence). Deletions cut 7 bases from V and 6 bases from J, with 12 bases between. The CDR3 region has the DNA TGCAGTGGGGCAGGGGACGATGGCTACACCTTC. It encodes CSGAGDDGYTF.

As to this clone: A read error may produce the germline difference seen at one junction end. This chain joins TRBV28 and TRBJ2-7; possibly TRBD2 for D (5 bases). The CDR3 consists of 12 residues. CDR1 and CDR2 (germline): MDHEN, SYDVKM. CDR3 region: CASSPTLGLFRF. The CDR3 coding sequence is TGTGCCAGCAGTCCTACCCTAGGACTGTTTCGCTTC.

The V call is TRBV28, the J call TRBJ1-4; tentative D call: TRBD1 (6 bases). The CDR3 extends over 16 amino acids. Germline CDR1 MDHEN, CDR2 SYDVKM. With 6 bases removed from V and 0 bases from J, the gap between germline ends came to 14 bases. DNA for the CDR3: TGTGCCAGCAGCACCCAGGGGAAGGCAACTAATGAAAAACTGTTTTTT. Translation: CASSTQGKATNEKLFF.